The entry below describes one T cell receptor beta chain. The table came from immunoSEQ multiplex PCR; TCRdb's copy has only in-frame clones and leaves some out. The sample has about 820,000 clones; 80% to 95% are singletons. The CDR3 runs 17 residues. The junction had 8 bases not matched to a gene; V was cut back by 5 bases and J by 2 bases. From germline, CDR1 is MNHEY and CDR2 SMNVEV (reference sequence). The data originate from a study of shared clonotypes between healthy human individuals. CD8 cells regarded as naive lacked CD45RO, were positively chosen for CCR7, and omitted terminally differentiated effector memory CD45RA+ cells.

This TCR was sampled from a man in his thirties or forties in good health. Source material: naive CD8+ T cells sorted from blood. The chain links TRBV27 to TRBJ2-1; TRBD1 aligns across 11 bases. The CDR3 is CASSMGTGGAAYNEQFF. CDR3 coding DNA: TGTGCCAGCAGTATGGGGACAGGGGGAGCGGCCTACAATGAGCAGTTCTTC.